This TCR beta chain was sequenced for a study of blood T cell repertoires in COVID-19. Original methodology: Reference gene primer amplification gave estimated nucleated cell counts. Profiled with immunoSEQ multiplex PCR; TCRdb holds only in-frame clones, not every one. That table furnishes V, J and clone size, whereas the DNA furnished D and trimming. The table records roughly 250,000 clones, around 87% of them present only once. Unmatched junction bases numbered 9, after V lost 5 bases and J lost 6 bases. The CDR3 is made up of 16 amino acids. CDR1 and CDR2 from the germline V gene are SGHTA and FQGNSA.

The chain carries TRBV7-2 and TRBJ2-2; 10 bases agree with TRBD2. The TCR sequence derives from a woman between 45 and 65 years old who had recovered from COVID-19. Material for sequencing was PBMCs or T cells enriched from blood (not recorded which). CDR3 in DNA: TGTGCCAGCAGCCCCCCTTCTAGCGGGAGATCCGGGGAGCTGTTTTTT. This codes for CASSPPSSGRSGELFF.